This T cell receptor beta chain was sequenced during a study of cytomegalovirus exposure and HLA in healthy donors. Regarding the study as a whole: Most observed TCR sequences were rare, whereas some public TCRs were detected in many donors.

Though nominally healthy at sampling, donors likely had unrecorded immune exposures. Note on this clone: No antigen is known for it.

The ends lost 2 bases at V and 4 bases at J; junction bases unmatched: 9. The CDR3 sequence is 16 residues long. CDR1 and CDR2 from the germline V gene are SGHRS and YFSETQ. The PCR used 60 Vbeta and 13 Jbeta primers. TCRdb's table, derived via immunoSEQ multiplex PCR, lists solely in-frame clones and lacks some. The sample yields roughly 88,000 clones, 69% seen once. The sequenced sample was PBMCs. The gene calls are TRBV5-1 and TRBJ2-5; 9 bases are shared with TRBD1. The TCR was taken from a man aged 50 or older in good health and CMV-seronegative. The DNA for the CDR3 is TGCGCCAGCAGCTTTGGGGACAGGGAGGTAGGAGAGACCCAGTACTTC. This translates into CASSFGDREVGETQYF.